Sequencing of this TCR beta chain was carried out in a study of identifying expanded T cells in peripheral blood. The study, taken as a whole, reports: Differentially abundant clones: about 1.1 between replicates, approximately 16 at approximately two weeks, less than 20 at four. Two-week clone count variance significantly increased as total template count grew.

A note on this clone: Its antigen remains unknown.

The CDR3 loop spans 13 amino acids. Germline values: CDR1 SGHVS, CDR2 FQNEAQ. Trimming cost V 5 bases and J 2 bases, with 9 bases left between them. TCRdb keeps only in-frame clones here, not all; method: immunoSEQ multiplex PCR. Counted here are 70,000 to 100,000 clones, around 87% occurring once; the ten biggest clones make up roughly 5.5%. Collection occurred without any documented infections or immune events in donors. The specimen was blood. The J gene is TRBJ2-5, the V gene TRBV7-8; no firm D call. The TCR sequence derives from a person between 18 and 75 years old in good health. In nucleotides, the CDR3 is TGTGCCAGCAGCCCCCCGATTCAAGAGACCCAGTACTTC. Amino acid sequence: CASSPPIQETQYF.